Listed below are T cell receptor beta chains from one sample, sequenced in a study of CD8 T cells in Susac syndrome. TCRdb re-called the immunoSEQ multiplex PCR reads through MiXCR, storing one row per CDR3 protein. Of about 150,000 distinct CDR3 sequences listed, 90% to 95% were seen once; the top ten hold more than 0.2%. Sequenced sample: CD8+ T cells from PBMCs. All receptors derive from a human donor with multiple sclerosis. Each CDR3 is given with its conserved first and last residue. The D gene is left open where the match is weak.

TRBV28	TRBJ1-2	TRBD1	CASRFTGGIGVDYGYTF
TRBV24-1	TRBJ1-5	-	CATSDGDLNYQPQHF
TRBV27	TRBJ1-6	-	CASSSLGNSPLHF
TRBV15	TRBJ2-7	TRBD2	CATSRGWTSGGSGQYF
TRBV12-3/TRBV12-4	TRBJ1-2	-	CASTLGRHLNYGYTF
TRBV20-1	TRBJ1-3	-	CSARTVGSLKNTIYF
TRBV29-1	TRBJ1-4	TRBD1	CSVASGQKEKLFF
TRBV12-3/TRBV12-4	TRBJ1-2	-	CASSYLQGDYGYTF
TRBV27	TRBJ2-1	TRBD1	CASSLDRGNEQFF
TRBV29-1	TRBJ2-7	TRBD1	CSALGGLRNEQYF
TRBV2	TRBJ1-5	TRBD1	CASSKPTGGNQPQHF
TRBV7-9	TRBJ2-7	-	CASSPPAGAAYEQYF
TRBV7-2	TRBJ2-3	TRBD1	CASSSRGTGDETDTQYF
TRBV11-2	TRBJ2-2	-	CASSPLGVRFTGELFF
TRBV4-1	TRBJ1-5	-	CASSQETRSPYQPQHF
TRBV29-1	TRBJ1-1	-	CSGRGIMNTEAFF
TRBV13	TRBJ2-7	TRBD1	CASSATGTEQYF
TRBV6-6	TRBJ1-1	-	CASSWEGTEAFF
TRBV30	TRBJ2-7	-	CAWSRGEQYF
TRBV7-8	TRBJ2-7	-	CASKHEQYF
TRBV7-9	TRBJ2-7	TRBD2	CASSQRDSYEQYF
TRBV5-1	TRBJ2-2	-	CASRYGTTLFF
TRBV7-9	TRBJ2-7	TRBD1	CASSSRDREDSEQYF
TRBV20-1	TRBJ2-7	-	CSAQPPSSYEQYF